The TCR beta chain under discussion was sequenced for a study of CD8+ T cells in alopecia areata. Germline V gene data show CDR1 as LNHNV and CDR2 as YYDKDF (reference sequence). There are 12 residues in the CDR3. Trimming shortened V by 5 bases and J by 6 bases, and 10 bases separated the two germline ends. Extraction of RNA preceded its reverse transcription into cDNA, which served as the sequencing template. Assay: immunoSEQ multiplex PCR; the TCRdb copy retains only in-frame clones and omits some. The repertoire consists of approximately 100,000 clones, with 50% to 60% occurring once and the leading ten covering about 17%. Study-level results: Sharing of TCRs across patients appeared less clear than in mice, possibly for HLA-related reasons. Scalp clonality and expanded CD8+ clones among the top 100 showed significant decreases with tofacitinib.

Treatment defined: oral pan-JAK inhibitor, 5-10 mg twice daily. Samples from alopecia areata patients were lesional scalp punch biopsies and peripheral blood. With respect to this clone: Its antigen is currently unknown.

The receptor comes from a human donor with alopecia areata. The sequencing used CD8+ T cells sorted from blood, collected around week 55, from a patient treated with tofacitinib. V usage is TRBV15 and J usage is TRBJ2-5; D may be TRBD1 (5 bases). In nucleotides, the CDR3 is TGTGCCACCAGCCAGGGTCTAAAGACCCAGTACTTC. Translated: CATSQGLKTQYF.